This T cell receptor (beta chain) stems from a study of blood T cell repertoires in COVID-19. As originally analysed: Reference gene primer amplification yielded estimated nucleated cell counts. Repertoires were generated with immunoSEQ multiplex PCR, while TCRdb's copy carries only in-frame clones and drops some. The V and J calls and clone size were taken over from that table, and D and trimming were inferred from the DNA. The sample has a few hundred thousand clones; just over 85% are singletons. The germline V gene has CDR1 MRHNA and CDR2 SNTAGT. V was pared by 6 bases and J by 2 bases, with 6 bases of the junction left unmatched. This CDR3 is 16 amino acids long.

The sample consisted of peripheral blood. The gene calls are TRBV6-4 and TRBJ2-3; TRBD2 matches 12 bases. The sequence was obtained from a young man who had recovered from COVID-19. CDR3 amino acids: CASSLLAGGHTDTQYF. CDR3 nucleotides: TGTGCCAGCAGCCTACTAGCGGGGGGCCACACAGATACGCAGTATTTT.